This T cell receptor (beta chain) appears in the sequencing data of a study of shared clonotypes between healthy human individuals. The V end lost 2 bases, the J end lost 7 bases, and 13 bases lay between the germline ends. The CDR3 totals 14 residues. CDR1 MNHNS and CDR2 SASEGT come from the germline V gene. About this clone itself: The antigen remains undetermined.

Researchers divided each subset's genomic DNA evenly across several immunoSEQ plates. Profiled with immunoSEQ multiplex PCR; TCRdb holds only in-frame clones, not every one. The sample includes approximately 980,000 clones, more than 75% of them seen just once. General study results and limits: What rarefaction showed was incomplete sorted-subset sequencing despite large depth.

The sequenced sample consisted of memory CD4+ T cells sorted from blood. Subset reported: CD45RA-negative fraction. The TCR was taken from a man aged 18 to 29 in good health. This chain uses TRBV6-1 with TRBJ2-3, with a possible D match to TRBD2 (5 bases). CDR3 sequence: CASSEREGPYTQYF. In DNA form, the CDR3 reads TGTGCCAGCAGTGAACGCGAGGGCCCGTATACGCAGTATTTT.